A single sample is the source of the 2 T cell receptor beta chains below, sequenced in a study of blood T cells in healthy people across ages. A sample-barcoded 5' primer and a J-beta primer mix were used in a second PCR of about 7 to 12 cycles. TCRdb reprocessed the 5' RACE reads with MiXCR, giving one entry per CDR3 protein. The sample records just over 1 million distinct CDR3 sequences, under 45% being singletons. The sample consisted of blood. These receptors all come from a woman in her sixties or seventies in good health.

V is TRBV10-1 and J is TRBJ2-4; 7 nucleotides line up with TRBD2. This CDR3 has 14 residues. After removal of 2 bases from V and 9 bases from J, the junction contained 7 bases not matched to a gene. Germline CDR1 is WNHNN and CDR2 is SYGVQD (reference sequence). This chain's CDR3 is CASSEGRGGGIQYF. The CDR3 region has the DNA TGCGCCAGCAGTGAGGGGAGGGGAGGTGGCATTCAGTACTTC.

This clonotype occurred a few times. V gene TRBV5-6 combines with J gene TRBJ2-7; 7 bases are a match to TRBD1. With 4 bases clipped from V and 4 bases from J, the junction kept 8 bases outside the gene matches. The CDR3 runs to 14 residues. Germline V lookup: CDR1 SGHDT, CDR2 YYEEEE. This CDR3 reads CASSRRQGRYEQYF. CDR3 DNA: TGTGCCAGCAGCCGAAGACAGGGTCGGTACGAGCAGTACTTC.